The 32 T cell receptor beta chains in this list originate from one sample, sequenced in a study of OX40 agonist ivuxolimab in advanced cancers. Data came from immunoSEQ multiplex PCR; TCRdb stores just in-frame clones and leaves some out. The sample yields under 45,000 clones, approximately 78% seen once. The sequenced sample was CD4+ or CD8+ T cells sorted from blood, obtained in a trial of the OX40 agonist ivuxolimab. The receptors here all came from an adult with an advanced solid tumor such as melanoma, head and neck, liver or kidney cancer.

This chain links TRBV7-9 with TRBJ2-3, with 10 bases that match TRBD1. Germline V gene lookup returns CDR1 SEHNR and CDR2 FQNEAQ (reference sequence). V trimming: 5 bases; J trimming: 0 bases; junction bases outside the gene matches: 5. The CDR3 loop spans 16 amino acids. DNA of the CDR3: TGTGCCAGCAGCCCCGGACAGGGGGGGAGCACAGATACGCAGTATTTT. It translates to CASSPGQGGSTDTQYF.

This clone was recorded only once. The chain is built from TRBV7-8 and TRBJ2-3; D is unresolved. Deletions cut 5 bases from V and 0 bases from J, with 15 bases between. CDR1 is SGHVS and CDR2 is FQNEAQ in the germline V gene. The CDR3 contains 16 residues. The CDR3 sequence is CASSPSRAASTDTQYF. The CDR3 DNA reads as TGTGCCAGCAGCCCGTCTAGGGCGGCTAGCACAGATACGCAGTATTTT.

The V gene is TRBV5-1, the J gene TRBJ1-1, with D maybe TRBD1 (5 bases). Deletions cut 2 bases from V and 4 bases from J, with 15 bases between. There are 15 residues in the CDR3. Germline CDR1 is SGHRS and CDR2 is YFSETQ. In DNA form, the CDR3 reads TGCGCCAGCAGCTTCGTGTCAGGGAGCGGCACTGAAGCTTTCTTT. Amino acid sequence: CASSFVSGSGTEAFF.

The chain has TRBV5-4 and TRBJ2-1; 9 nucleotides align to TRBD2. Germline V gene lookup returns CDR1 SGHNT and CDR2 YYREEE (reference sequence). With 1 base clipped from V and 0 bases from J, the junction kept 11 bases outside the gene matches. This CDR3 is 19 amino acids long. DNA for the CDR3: TGTGCCAGCAGCTTGATGACTAGCGGAGGGATAAGCTCCTACAATGAGCAGTTCTTC. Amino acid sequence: CASSLMTSGGISSYNEQFF.

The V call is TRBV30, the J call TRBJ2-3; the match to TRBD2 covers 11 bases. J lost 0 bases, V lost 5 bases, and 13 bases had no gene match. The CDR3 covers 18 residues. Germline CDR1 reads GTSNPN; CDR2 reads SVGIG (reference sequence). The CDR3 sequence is CAWAYSGREVTSTDTQYF. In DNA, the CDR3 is TGTGCCTGGGCTTATAGCGGGAGGGAAGTCACTAGCACAGATACGCAGTATTTT.

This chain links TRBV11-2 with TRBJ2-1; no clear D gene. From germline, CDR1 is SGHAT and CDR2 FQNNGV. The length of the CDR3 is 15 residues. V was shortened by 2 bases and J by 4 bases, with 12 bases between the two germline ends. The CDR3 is CASSLFADGYNEQFF. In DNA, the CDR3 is TGTGCCAGCAGCTTATTCGCAGATGGATACAATGAGCAGTTCTTC.

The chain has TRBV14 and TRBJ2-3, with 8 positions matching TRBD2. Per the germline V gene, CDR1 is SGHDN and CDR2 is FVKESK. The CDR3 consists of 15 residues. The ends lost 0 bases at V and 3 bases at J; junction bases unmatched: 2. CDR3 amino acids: CASSQDIAGTDTQYF. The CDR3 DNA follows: TGTGCCAGCAGCCAAGATATAGCGGGGACAGATACGCAGTATTTT.

The CDR3: CASSLRVSSYEQYV. Here the CDR3 DNA reads TGTGCCAGCAGTTTACGGGTAAGCTCCTACGAGCAGTACGTC. V gene TRBV6-6 combines with J gene TRBJ2-7, with D uncertain. Between the trimmed V and J ends, which lost 4 bases and 0 bases, there was a span of 10 bases. The CDR3 spans 14 residues. CDR1 is MNHNY and CDR2 is SVGAGI in the germline V gene (reference sequence).

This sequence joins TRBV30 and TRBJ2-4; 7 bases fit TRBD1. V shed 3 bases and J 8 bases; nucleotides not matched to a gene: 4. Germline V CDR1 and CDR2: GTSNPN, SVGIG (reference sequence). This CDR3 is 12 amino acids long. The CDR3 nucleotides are TGTGCCTGGAGCGGGGACAGTGACATTCAGTACTTC. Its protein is CAWSGDSDIQYF.

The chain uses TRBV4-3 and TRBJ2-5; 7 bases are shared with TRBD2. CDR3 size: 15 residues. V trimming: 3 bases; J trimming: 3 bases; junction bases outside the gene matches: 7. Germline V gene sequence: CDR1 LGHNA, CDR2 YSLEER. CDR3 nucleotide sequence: TGCGCCAGCAGCCAGGGGCGGGGAGGGGAAGAGACCCAGTACTTC. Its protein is CASSQGRGGEETQYF.

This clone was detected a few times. The chain's CDR3 is CASRTGQLSNQPQHF. The CDR3 DNA follows: TGTGCCAGTAGAACCGGACAGCTTAGCAATCAGCCCCAGCATTTT. The chain uses TRBV19 and TRBJ1-5; D possibly corresponds to TRBD1 (6 bases). Trimming left V 6 bases short and J 0 bases short, with 12 bases between. CDR1 and CDR2 (germline): LNHDA, SQIVND (reference sequence). The CDR3 covers 15 residues.

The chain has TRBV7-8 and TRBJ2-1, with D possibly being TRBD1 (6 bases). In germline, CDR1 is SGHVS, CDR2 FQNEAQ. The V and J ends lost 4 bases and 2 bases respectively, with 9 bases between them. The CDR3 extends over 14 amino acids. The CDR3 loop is CASSSGQPYNEQFF. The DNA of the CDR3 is TGTGCCAGCAGCTCTGGACAGCCCTACAATGAGCAGTTCTTC.

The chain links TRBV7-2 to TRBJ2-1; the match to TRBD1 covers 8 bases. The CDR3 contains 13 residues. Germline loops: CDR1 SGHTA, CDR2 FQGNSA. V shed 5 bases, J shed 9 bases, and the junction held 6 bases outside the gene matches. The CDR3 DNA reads TGTGCCAGCAGCCGGACAGGGAACGGTGAGCAGTTCTTC. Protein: CASSRTGNGEQFF.

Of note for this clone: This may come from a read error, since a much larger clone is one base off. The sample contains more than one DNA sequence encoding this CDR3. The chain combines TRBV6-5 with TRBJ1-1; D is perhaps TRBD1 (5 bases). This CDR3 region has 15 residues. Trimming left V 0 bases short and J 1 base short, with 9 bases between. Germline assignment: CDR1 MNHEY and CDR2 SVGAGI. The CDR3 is CASSYSTRANTEAFF. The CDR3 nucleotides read TGTGCCAGCAGTTACTCGACCAGGGCGAACACTGAAGCTTTCTTT.

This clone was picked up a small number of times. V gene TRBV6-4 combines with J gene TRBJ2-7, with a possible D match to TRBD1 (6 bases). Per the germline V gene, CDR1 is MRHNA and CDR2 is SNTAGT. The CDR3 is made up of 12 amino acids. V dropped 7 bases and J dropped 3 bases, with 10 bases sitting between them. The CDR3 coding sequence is TGTGCCAGCATAAGGGACAACTACGAGCAGTACGTC. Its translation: CASIRDNYEQYV.

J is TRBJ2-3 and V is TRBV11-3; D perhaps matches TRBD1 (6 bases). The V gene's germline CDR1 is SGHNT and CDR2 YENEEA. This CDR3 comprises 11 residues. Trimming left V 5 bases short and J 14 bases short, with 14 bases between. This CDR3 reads CASSRGGERYF. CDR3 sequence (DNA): TGTGCCAGCAGCCGTGGGGGCGAGCGGTATTTT.

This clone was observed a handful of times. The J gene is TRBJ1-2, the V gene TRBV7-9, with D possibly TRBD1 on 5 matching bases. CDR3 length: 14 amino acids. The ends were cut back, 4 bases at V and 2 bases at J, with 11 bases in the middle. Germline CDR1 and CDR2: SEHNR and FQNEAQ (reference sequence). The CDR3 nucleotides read TGTGCCAGCAGCTCCTTGGGGGAGAACTATGGCTACACCTTC. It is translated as CASSSLGENYGYTF.

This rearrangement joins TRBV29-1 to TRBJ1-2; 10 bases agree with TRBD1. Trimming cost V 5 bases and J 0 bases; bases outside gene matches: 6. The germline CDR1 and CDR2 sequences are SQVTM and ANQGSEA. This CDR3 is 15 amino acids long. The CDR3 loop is CSVTGTGAANYGYTF. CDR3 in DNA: TGCAGCGTTACCGGGACAGGGGCAGCTAACTATGGCTACACCTTC.

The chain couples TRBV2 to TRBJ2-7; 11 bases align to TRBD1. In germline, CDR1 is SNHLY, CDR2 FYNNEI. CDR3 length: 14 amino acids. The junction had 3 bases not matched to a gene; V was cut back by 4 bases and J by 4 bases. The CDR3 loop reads CASSGTGGSYEQYF. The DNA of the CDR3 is TGTGCCAGCAGTGGGACAGGGGGCAGTTACGAGCAGTACTTC.

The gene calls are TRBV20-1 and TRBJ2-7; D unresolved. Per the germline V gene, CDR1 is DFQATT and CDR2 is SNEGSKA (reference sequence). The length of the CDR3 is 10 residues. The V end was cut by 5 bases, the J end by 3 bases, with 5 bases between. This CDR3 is CSALIYEQYF. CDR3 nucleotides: TGCAGTGCTCTAATCTACGAGCAGTACTTC.

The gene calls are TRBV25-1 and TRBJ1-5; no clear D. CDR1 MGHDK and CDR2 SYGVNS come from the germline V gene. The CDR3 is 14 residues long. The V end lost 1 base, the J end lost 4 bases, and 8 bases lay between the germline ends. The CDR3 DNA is TGTGCCAGCAGTGAATGGAACAGAAATCAGCCCCAGCATTTT. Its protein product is CASSEWNRNQPQHF.

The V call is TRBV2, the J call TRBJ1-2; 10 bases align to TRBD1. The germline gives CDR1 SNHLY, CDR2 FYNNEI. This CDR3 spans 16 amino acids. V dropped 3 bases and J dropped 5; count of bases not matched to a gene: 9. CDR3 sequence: CASSEDRGDFGYGYTF. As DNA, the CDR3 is TGTGCCAGCAGTGAGGACAGGGGGGACTTCGGATATGGCTACACCTTC.

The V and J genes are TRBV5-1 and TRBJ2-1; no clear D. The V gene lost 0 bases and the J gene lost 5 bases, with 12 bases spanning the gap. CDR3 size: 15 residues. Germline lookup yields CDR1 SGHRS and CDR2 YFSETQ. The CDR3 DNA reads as TGCGCCAGCAGCTTGGGAGACTTCTTTCACAATGAGCAGTTCTTC. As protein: CASSLGDFFHNEQFF.

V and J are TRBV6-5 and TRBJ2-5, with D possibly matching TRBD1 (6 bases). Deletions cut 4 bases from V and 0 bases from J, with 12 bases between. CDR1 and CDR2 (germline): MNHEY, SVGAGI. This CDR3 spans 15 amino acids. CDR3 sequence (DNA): TGTGCCAGCAGTTTTTCGTGGACAGACCAAGAGACCCAGTACTTC. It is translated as CASSFSWTDQETQYF.

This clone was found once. Here the CDR3 reads CATSFGTYYNEQFF. In nucleotides, the CDR3 is TGTGCCACCAGCTTTGGGACATATTACAATGAGCAGTTCTTC. The chain couples TRBV15 to TRBJ2-1, with TRBD1 as a possible D gene (6 bases). The CDR3 runs 14 residues. V gave up 5 bases and J gave up 4 bases, with 12 bases separating them. Germline loops: CDR1 LNHNV, CDR2 YYDKDF (reference sequence).

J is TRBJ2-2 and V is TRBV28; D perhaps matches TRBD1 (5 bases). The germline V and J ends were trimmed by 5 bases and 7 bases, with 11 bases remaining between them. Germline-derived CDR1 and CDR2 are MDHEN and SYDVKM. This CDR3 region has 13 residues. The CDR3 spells CASSAGYVGELFF. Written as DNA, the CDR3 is TGTGCCAGCAGTGCAGGGTACGTCGGGGAGCTGTTTTTT. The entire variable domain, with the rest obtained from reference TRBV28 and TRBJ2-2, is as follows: DVKVTQSSRYLVKRTGEKVFLECVQDMDHENMFWYRQDPGLGLRLIYFSYDVKMKEKGDIPEGYSVSREKKERFSLILESASTNQTSMYLCASSAGYVGELFFGEGSRLTVL.

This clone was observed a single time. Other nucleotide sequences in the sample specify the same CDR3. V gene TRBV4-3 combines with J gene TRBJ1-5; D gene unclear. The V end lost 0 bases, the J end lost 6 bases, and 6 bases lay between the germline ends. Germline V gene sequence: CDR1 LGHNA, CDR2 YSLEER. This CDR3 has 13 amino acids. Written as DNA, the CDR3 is TGCGCCAGCAGCCAAGATCTCGGTCAGCCCCAGCATTTT. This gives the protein CASSQDLGQPQHF.

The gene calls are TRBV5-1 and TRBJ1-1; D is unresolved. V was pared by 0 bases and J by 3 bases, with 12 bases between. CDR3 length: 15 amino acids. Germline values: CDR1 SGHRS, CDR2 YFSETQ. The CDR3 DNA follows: TGCGCCAGCAGCTTGGAGGTCAGATCGTACACTGAAGCTTTCTTT. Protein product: CASSLEVRSYTEAFF.

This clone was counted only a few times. The CDR3 region is CASSEHGAGAYNEQFF. The CDR3 coding sequence is TGTGCCAGCAGTGAACATGGGGCAGGGGCCTACAATGAGCAGTTCTTC. J is TRBJ2-1 and V is TRBV25-1, with D possibly being TRBD1 (6 bases). CDR1 MGHDK and CDR2 SYGVNS come from the germline V gene. The CDR3 length is 16 residues. Trimming shortened V by 2 bases and J by 2 bases, and 13 bases separated the two germline ends.

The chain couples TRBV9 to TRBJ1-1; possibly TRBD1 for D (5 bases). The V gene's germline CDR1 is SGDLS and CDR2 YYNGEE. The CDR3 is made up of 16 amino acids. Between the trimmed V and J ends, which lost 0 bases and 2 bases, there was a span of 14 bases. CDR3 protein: CASSVALGTENTEAFF. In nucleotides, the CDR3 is TGTGCCAGCAGCGTAGCTCTGGGGACTGAAAACACTGAAGCTTTCTTT.

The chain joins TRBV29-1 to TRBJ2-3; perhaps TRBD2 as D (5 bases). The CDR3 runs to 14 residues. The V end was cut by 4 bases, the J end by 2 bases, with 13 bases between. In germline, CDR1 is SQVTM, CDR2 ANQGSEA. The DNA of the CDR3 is TGCAGCGTTGCTAGGCTAGCTTCCACAGATACGCAGTATTTT. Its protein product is CSVARLASTDTQYF.

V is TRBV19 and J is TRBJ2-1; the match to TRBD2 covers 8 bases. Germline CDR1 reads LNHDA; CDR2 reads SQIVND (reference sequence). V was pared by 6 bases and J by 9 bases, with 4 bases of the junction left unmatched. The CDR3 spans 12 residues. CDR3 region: CASSRTSSEQFF. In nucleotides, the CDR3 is TGTGCCAGTAGCCGGACTAGCTCTGAGCAGTTCTTC.